This T cell receptor (beta chain) is drawn from a study of blood T cells in healthy people across ages. Study-wide results and caveats: No conclusive comparison of naive versus antigen-experienced cells was possible with unsorted PBMCs.

A word on this clonotype: Its target is not known.

With a J-beta primer mix and a sample-barcoded 5' primer, a second PCR ran about 7 to 12 cycles. Tags on each cDNA molecule came from a template-switch adaptor with 12 random nucleotides. MiXCR was run by TCRdb on the 5' RACE reads, yielding one entry per CDR3 protein. Counted here are 650,000 to 700,000 distinct CDR3 sequences, 45% to 60% occurring once; the ten biggest clones make up approximately 13%. CDR1 SGHTA and CDR2 FQGNSA come from the germline V gene. With 6 bases clipped from V and 0 bases from J, the junction kept 5 bases outside the gene matches. The CDR3 extends over 15 amino acids. This chain links TRBV7-2 with TRBJ2-3, with 8 bases that match TRBD2. Material for sequencing was blood. This receptor was taken from a woman at least 80 years old in good health. CDR3 nucleotide sequence: TGTGCCAGCAGTGATAGCGGGGCTAGCACAGATACGCAGTATTTT. Translation gives CASSDSGASTDTQYF.